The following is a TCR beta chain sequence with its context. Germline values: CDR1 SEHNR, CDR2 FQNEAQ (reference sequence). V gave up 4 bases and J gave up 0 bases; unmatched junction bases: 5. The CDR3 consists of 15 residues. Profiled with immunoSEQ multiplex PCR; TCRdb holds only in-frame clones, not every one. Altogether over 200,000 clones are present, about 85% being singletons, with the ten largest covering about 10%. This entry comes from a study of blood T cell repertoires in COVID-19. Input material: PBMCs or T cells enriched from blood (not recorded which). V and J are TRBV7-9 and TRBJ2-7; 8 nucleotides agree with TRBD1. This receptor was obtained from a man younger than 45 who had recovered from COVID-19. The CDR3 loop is CASSSRTGGSYEQYF. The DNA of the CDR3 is TGTGCCAGCAGCTCCAGAACAGGGGGCTCCTACGAGCAGTACTTC.